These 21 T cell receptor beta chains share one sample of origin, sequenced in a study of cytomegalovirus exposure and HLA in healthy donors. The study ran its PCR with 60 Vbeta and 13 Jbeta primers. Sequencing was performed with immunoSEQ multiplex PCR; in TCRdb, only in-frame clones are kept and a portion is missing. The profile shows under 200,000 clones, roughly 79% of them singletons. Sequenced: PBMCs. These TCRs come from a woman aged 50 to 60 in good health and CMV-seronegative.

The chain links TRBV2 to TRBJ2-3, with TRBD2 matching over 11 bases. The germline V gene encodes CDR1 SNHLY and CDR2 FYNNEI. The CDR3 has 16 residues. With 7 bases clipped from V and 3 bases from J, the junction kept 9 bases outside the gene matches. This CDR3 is CASTLSTSGSTDTQYF. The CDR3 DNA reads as TGTGCCAGCACCTTGTCCACTAGCGGGAGTACAGATACGCAGTATTTT.

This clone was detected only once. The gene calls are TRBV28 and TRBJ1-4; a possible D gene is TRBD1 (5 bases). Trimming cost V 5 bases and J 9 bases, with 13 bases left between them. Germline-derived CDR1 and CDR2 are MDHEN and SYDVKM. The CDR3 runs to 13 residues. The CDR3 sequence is CASSPGGDQKLFF. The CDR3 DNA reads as TGTGCCAGCAGTCCCGGGGGGGATCAAAAACTGTTTTTT.

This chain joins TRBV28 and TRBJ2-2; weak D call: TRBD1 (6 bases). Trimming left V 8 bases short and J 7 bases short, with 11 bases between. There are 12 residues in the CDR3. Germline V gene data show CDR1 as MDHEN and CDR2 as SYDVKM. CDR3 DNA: TGTGCCAGCGGGGGCGCGGTCGGGGAGCTGTTTTTT. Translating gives CASGGAVGELFF.

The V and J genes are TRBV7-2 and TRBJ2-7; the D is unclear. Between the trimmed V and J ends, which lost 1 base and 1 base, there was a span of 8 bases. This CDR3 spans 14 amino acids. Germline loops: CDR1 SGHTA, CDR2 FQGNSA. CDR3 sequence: CASSLVVNSYEQYF. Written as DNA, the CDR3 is TGTGCCAGCAGCTTAGTAGTAAATTCCTACGAGCAGTACTTC. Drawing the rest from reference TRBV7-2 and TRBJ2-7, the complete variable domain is GAGVSQSPSNKVTEKGKDVELRCDPISGHTALYWYRQSLGQGLEFLIYFQGNSAPDKSGLPSDRFSAERTGGSVSTLTIQRTQQEDSAVYLCASSLVVNSYEQYFGPGTRLTVT.

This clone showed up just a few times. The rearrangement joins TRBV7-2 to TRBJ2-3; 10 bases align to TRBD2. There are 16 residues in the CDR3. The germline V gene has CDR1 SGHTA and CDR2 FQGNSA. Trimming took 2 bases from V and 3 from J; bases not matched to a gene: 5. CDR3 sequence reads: CASSLTSSGGTDTQYF. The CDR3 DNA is TGTGCCAGCAGCTTAACGTCTAGCGGGGGTACAGATACGCAGTATTTT.

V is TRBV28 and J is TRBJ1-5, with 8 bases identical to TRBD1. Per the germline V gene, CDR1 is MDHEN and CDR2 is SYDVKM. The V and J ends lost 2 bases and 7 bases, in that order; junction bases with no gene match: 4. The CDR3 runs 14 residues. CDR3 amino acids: CASSLQGAGQPQHF. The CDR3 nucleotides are TGTGCCAGCAGTTTACAGGGGGCTGGGCAGCCCCAGCATTTT.

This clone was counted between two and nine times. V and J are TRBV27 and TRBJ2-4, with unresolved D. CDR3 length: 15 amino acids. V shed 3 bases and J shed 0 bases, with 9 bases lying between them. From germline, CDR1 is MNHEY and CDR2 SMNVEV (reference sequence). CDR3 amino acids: CASSFPPLAKNIQYF. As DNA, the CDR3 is TGTGCCAGCAGTTTCCCCCCTTTAGCCAAAAACATTCAGTACTTC.

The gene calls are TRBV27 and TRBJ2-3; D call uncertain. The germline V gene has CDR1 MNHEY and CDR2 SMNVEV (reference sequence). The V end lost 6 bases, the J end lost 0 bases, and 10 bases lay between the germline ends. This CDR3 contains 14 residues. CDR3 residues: CASSWATSTDTQYF. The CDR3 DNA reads TGTGCCAGCAGCTGGGCCACTAGCACAGATACGCAGTATTTT.

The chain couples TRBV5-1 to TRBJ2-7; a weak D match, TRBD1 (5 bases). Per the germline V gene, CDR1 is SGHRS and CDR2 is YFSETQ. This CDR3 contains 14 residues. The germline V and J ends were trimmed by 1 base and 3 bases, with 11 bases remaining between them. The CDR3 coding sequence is TGCGCCAGCAGCTTGATTTCCAGGGACTACGAGCAGTACTTC. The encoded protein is CASSLISRDYEQYF.

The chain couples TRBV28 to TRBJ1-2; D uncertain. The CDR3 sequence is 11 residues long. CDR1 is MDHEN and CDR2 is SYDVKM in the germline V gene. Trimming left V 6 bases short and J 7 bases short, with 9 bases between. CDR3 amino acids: CASSPQVGYTF. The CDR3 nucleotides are TGTGCCAGCAGCCCTCAGGTTGGCTACACCTTC.

DNA for the CDR3: TGTGCCAGTAGAGAACAGGGGGCGTCGGACACTGAAGCTTTCTTT. It encodes CASREQGASDTEAFF. This chain links TRBV19 with TRBJ1-1, with TRBD1 matching 9 bases. The CDR3 consists of 15 residues. Losses at the gene ends were 6 bases for V and 3 bases for J; bases not matched to a gene: 8. CDR1 is LNHDA, CDR2 SQIVND, per germline (reference sequence).

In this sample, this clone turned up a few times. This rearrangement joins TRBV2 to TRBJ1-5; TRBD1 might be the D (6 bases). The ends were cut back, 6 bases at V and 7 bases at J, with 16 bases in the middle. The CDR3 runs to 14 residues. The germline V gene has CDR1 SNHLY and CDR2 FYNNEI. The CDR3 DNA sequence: TGTGCCAGCAGCCCCAGGGGACGGGACCAGCCCCAGCATTTT. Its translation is CASSPRGRDQPQHF.

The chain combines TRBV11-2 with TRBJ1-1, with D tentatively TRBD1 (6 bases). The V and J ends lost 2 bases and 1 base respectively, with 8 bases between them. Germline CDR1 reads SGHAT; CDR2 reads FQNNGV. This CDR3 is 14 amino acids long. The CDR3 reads CASSLLDRNTEAFF. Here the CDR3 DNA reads TGTGCCAGCAGCTTACTGGACAGGAACACTGAAGCTTTCTTT.

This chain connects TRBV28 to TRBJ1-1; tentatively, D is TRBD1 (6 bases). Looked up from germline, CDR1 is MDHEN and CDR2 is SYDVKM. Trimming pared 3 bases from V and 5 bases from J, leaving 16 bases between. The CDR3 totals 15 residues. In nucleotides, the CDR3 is TGTGCCAGCAGTTTCCCGGGAGGGGGAAAAACTGAAGCTTTCTTT. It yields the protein CASSFPGGGKTEAFF.

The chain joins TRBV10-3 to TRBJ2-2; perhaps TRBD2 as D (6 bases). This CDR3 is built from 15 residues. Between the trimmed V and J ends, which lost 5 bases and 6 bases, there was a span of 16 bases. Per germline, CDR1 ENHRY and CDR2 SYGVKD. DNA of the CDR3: TGTGCCATCAGTCCCGGAGGGAGTAGGTCCGGGGAGCTGTTTTTT. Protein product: CAISPGGSRSGELFF.

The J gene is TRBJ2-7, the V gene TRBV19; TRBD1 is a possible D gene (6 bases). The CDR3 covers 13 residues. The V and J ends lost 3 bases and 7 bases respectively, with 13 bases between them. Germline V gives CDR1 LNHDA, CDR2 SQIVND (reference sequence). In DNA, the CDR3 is TGTGCCAGTAGTATCAGGGGAGTCGGGGAGCAGTACTTC. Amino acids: CASSIRGVGEQYF.

The DNA for the CDR3 is TGTGCCACCCCAGCGGGGGACGAGCAGTACTTC. Its protein product is CATPAGDEQYF. The chain is built from TRBV7-9 and TRBJ2-7; 8 nucleotides line up with TRBD2. Losses at the gene ends were 10 bases for V and 5 bases for J; bases not matched to a gene: 4. The CDR3 loop spans 11 amino acids. The V gene's germline CDR1 is SEHNR and CDR2 FQNEAQ (reference sequence).

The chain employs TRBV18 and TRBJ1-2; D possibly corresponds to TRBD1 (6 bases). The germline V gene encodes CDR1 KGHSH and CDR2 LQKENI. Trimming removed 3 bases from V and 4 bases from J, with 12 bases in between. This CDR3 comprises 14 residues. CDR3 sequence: CASSPQTGPYGYTF. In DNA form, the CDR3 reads TGTGCCAGCTCACCCCAAACAGGGCCCTATGGCTACACCTTC. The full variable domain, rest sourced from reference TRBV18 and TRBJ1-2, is NAGVMQNPRHLVRRRGQEARLRCSPMKGHSHVYWYRQLPEEGLKFMVYLQKENIIDESGMPKERFSAEFPKEGPSILRIQQVVRGDSAAYFCASSPQTGPYGYTFGSGTRLTVV.

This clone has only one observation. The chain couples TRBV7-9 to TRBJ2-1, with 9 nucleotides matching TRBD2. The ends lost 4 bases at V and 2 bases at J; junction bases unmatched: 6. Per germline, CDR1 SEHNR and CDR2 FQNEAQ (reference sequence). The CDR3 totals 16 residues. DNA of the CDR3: TGTGCCAGCAGCTCCTATAGCGGGGGAGCCTACAATGAGCAGTTCTTC. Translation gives CASSSYSGGAYNEQFF.

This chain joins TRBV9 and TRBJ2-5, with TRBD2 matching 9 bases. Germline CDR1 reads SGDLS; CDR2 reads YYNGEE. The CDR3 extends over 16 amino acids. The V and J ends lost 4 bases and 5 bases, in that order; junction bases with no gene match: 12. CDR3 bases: TGTGCCAGCAGCCGATTAGCGGGAGCTACGGGGGAGACCCAGTACTTC. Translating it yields CASSRLAGATGETQYF.

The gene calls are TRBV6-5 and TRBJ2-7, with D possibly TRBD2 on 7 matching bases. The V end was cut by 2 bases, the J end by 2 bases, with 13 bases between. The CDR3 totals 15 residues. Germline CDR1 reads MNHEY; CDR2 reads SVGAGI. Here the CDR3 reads CASSYLAGATYEQYF. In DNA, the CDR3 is TGTGCCAGCAGTTACCTGGCGGGGGCGACCTACGAGCAGTACTTC.